The 18 T cell receptor beta chains listed next were all sequenced from one sample in a study of CD8 T cells in ankylosing spondylitis. General study points: Made up of eight highly homologous variants, a TCR beta motif appeared characteristic of ankylosing spondylitis blood.

No antigen is known for these receptors. Each CDR3 protein is one row after TCRdb ran MiXCR on the 5' RACE reads. The sample has about 800,000 distinct CDR3 sequences, 10% to 15% seen once. Sequenced: blood, either unsorted or a sorted T cell fraction (not recorded which). These receptors originate from a male donor with ankylosing spondylitis.

The V gene is TRBV20-1, the J gene TRBJ2-1; D is unresolved. The ends were cut back, 3 bases at V and 1 base at J, with 10 bases in the middle. CDR1 is DFQATT, CDR2 SNEGSKA, per germline (reference sequence). The CDR3 has 14 residues. CDR3 in DNA: TGCAGTGCTAGCACGGACGGGTCCTACAATGAGCAGTTCTTC. Translating it yields CSASTDGSYNEQFF.

The genes are TRBV29-1 and TRBJ1-1; 9 bases map to TRBD1. J lost 5 bases, V lost 4 bases, and 8 bases had no gene match. The germline gives CDR1 SQVTM, CDR2 ANQGSEA. The CDR3 totals 14 residues. Written as DNA, the CDR3 is TGCAGCGTTGTACGAACAGGGGGCCAGACTGAAGCTTTCTTT. Protein sequence: CSVVRTGGQTEAFF. Looking up the rest from reference TRBV29-1 and TRBJ1-1 gives the full variable domain: SAVISQKPSRDICQRGTSLTIQCQVDSQVTMMFWYRQQPGQSLTLIATANQGSEATYESGFVIDKFPISRPNLTFSTLTVSNMSPEDSSIYLCSVVRTGGQTEAFFGQGTRLTVV.

This clonotype has only a few counts. The CDR3: CASSPQSQNGYTF. In nucleotides, the CDR3 is TGTGCCAGCTCACCCCAGAGCCAGAATGGCTACACCTTC. The chain carries TRBV18 and TRBJ1-2; D is unresolved. The CDR3 extends over 13 amino acids. Deletions cut 3 bases from V and 6 bases from J, with 11 bases between. Germline-derived CDR1 and CDR2 are KGHSH and LQKENI. Looking up the rest from reference TRBV18 and TRBJ1-2 gives the full variable domain: NAGVMQNPRHLVRRRGQEARLRCSPMKGHSHVYWYRQLPEEGLKFMVYLQKENIIDESGMPKERFSAEFPKEGPSILRIQQVVRGDSAAYFCASSPQSQNGYTFGSGTRLTVV.

There are a few counts of this clonotype. This chain joins TRBV15 and TRBJ2-3; 7 bases align to TRBD2. The germline CDR1 and CDR2 sequences are LNHNV and YYDKDF (reference sequence). The CDR3 totals 13 residues. V trimming: 2 bases; J trimming: 8 bases; junction bases outside the gene matches: 4. CDR3 sequence: CATSRPAGSTQYF. CDR3 bases: TGTGCCACCAGCAGACCAGCGGGGAGTACGCAGTATTTT.

In its sample, this clonotype was seen many times. The chain employs TRBV20-1 and TRBJ2-2; D gene ambiguous. V lost 6 bases and J lost 7, with 15 bases in between. The germline CDR1 and CDR2 sequences are DFQATT and SNEGSKA (reference sequence). CDR3 length: 13 residues. The CDR3 region has the DNA TGCAGTGCCCAAGGCCGTGGAATCGGGGAGCTGTTTTTT. Protein sequence: CSAQGRGIGELFF.

V gene TRBV18 combines with J gene TRBJ2-7; 8 bases line up with TRBD1. This CDR3 spans 15 amino acids. Looked up from germline, CDR1 is KGHSH and CDR2 is LQKENI. Losses at the gene ends were 3 bases for V and 2 bases for J; bases not matched to a gene: 6. This CDR3 is CASSPRQGITYEQYF. The CDR3 DNA is TGTGCCAGCTCACCTCGACAGGGGATCACCTACGAGCAGTACTTC.

This sequence joins TRBV4-2 and TRBJ1-2; a possible D gene is TRBD1 (5 bases). CDR3 length: 16 amino acids. Deletions cut 0 bases from V and 7 bases from J, with 18 bases between. Germline-derived CDR1 and CDR2 are LGHNA and YNFKEQ. The CDR3, as DNA: TGTGCCAGCAGCCAAGATGCCCCGGGGGTCATGGCTGGCTACACCTTC. This encodes CASSQDAPGVMAGYTF.

The chain links TRBV6-5 to TRBJ2-2; 12 bases map to TRBD2. The V and J ends lost 2 bases and 6 bases, in that order; junction bases with no gene match: 7. Per the germline V gene, CDR1 is MNHEY and CDR2 is SVGAGI. The CDR3 spans 17 residues. CDR3 DNA: TGTGCCAGCAGTTACAGAGGACTAGCGGGGACCGCCGGGGAGCTGTTTTTT. It codes for CASSYRGLAGTAGELFF.

The V gene is TRBV15, the J gene TRBJ1-1, with a weak D call TRBD1 (5 bases). This CDR3 spans 15 amino acids. V was pared by 0 bases and J by 3 bases, with 11 bases between. Looked up from germline, CDR1 is LNHNV and CDR2 is YYDKDF (reference sequence). In nucleotides, the CDR3 is TGTGCCACCAGCAGAGATTTTAAAGGGGACACTGAAGCTTTCTTT. This codes for CATSRDFKGDTEAFF.

This clonotype was observed a handful of times. This sequence joins TRBV20-1 and TRBJ2-7; no clear D gene. The V gene's germline CDR1 is DFQATT and CDR2 SNEGSKA (reference sequence). V was pared by 4 bases and J by 2 bases, with 9 bases between. The length of the CDR3 is 12 residues. CDR3 in DNA: TGCAGTGCTAAGGCAGGCCCCTACGAGCAGTACTTC. Translation gives CSAKAGPYEQYF.

In this sample, this clonotype turned up many times. V and J are TRBV10-3 and TRBJ1-4; 7 bases align to TRBD1. The CDR3 spans 13 residues. CDR1 ENHRY and CDR2 SYGVKD come from the germline V gene. V shed 10 bases and J 3 bases; nucleotides not matched to a gene: 5. CDR3 protein: CATTGVANEKLFF. The CDR3 DNA reads TGTGCCACTACAGGGGTTGCTAATGAAAAACTGTTTTTT.

This clonotype was observed a few times. V is TRBV7-2 and J is TRBJ2-3; tentative D call: TRBD2 (5 bases). Germline lookup yields CDR1 SGHTA and CDR2 FQGNSA. V dropped 5 bases and J dropped 1 base, with 10 bases sitting between them. This CDR3 region has 14 residues. CDR3 amino acids: CASSRRRGTDTQYF. The DNA for the CDR3 is TGTGCCAGCAGCCGCAGGCGGGGCACAGATACGCAGTATTTT.

This clonotype appeared a few times. J is TRBJ2-7 and V is TRBV5-5; maybe TRBD2 (6 bases). The CDR3 runs to 15 residues. Germline V gene data show CDR1 as SGHKS and CDR2 as YYEKEE (reference sequence). Trimming shortened V by 0 bases and J by 2 bases, and 12 bases separated the two germline ends. CDR3 loop: CASSLDGSPPYEQYF. The CDR3 DNA reads as TGTGCCAGCAGCTTGGACGGGAGCCCTCCCTACGAGCAGTACTTC.

This clonotype was counted between two and nine times. This chain's CDR3 is CSEGGLSREQYF. The CDR3 region has the DNA TGCAGTGAGGGGGGATTAAGCCGCGAGCAGTACTTC. The chain joins TRBV20-1 to TRBJ2-7; tentatively, D is TRBD1 or TRBD2 (6 bases each). Trimming pared 7 bases from V and 6 bases from J, leaving 16 bases between. Germline CDR1 reads DFQATT; CDR2 reads SNEGSKA (reference sequence). CDR3 size: 12 residues.

V and J are TRBV15 and TRBJ2-1, with 8 bases lining up with TRBD2. With 1 base clipped from V and 1 base from J, the junction kept 6 bases outside the gene matches. The CDR3 has 17 residues. The V gene's germline CDR1 is LNHNV and CDR2 YYDKDF (reference sequence). CDR3 residues: CATSRAPGGGSYNEQFF. The CDR3 DNA sequence: TGTGCCACCAGCAGAGCTCCCGGGGGGGGTTCCTACAATGAGCAGTTCTTC.

The chain carries TRBV6-2 or TRBV6-3 and TRBJ1-5; no definite D call. The germline V gene encodes CDR1 MNHEY and CDR2 SVGEGT. The CDR3 loop spans 15 amino acids. V lost 2 bases and J lost 2, with 10 bases in between. The CDR3 reads CASSYPWTGNQPQHF. CDR3 coding DNA: TGTGCCAGCAGTTACCCTTGGACCGGCAATCAGCCCCAGCATTTT.

The genes are TRBV7-2 and TRBJ2-5; TRBD1 aligns across 7 bases. The V segment lost 6 bases and the J segment 1 base; nucleotides outside the gene matches: 5. The CDR3 sequence is 14 residues long. Per germline, CDR1 SGHTA and CDR2 FQGNSA. CDR3 nucleotides: TGTGCCAGCAGTTATTACAGGGGCCAAGAGACCCAGTACTTC. It translates to CASSYYRGQETQYF.

This clonotype was picked up a small number of times. V usage is TRBV20-1 and J usage is TRBJ1-3, with D unresolved. The CDR3 consists of 13 residues. Germline V gene lookup returns CDR1 DFQATT and CDR2 SNEGSKA (reference sequence). Trimming pared 3 bases from V and 2 bases from J, leaving 8 bases between. The CDR3 is CSASRTTGNTIYF. In nucleotides, the CDR3 is TGCAGTGCTAGTAGGACGACTGGAAACACCATATATTTT.